This T cell receptor beta chain was identified in a study of cytomegalovirus exposure and HLA in healthy donors. In its sample, this clone was seen a few times. Primers: 60 Vbeta forward and 13 Jbeta reverse. The protocol was immunoSEQ multiplex PCR, while the TCRdb copy is restricted to in-frame clones and leaves out a portion. The sample includes over 100,000 clones, roughly 71% of them seen just once. Sequenced sample: PBMCs. The sequence was obtained from a woman in her seventies in good health and CMV-seropositive.

The CDR3 reads CAWSLGLSYEQYF. The CDR3 region has the DNA TGTGCCTGGAGCTTGGGACTTTCCTACGAGCAGTACTTC. The chain joins TRBV30 to TRBJ2-7; TRBD2 might be the D (6 bases). V lost 3 bases to trimming and J lost 1 base, with 10 bases between them. CDR1 and CDR2 (germline): GTSNPN, SVGIG (reference sequence). This CDR3 has 13 amino acids.